A selection of T cell receptor beta chains follows, all from one sample in a study of T-cell reconstitution after alpha-beta-depleted transplantation in children. TCRdb ran MiXCR on the PCR reads and lists one entry per CDR3 protein. The sample holds fewer than 350,000 distinct CDR3 sequences, approximately 7.3% seen once. Material: peripheral blood, obtained 360 days after TCRalphabeta/CD19-depleted stem cell transplant. These receptors came from a female patient aged 2-10 years who had a stem cell transplant for Fanconi anemia, so the T cells may come from the graft donor. Each CDR3 is given with its conserved first and last residue. A D gene is named only where the DNA matches it firmly. Size tells how often a clone was seen (once, few, many) or the class of an expanded clone, and some rows leave it out.

v_call: TRBV6-1
j_call: TRBJ2-7
d_call: TRBD1
clone_size: .
cdr3_aa: CASMGTGGGYEQYF
cdr3_nt: TGTGCCAGCATGGGGACAGGGGGCGGGTACGAGCAGTACTTC

v_call: TRBV5-1
j_call: TRBJ1-4
d_call: .
clone_size: .
cdr3_aa: CASSGYGVEKLFF
cdr3_nt: TGCGCCAGCAGCGGCTACGGGGTTGAAAAACTGTTTTTT

v_call: TRBV5-1
j_call: TRBJ2-5
d_call: TRBD2
clone_size: few
cdr3_aa: CASTLAGAPKETQYF
cdr3_nt: TGCGCCAGTACCTTAGCGGGGGCCCCCAAAGAGACCCAGTACTTC

v_call: TRBV7-2
j_call: TRBJ2-7
d_call: .
clone_size: many
cdr3_aa: CASSFGIGGGLYYEQYF
cdr3_nt: TGTGCCAGCAGCTTCGGTATCGGGGGAGGTCTGTACTACGAGCAGTACTTC

v_call: TRBV5-1
j_call: TRBJ1-1
d_call: .
clone_size: many
cdr3_aa: CASSFRDINTEAFF
cdr3_nt: TGCGCCAGCAGCTTCCGGGACATAAACACTGAAGCTTTCTTT

v_call: TRBV2
j_call: TRBJ1-4
d_call: .
clone_size: few
cdr3_aa: CASSEGLGGKLFF
cdr3_nt: TGTGCCAGCAGTGAAGGTCTAGGGGGAAAACTGTTTTTT

v_call: TRBV4-1
j_call: TRBJ2-7
d_call: .
clone_size: many
cdr3_aa: CASSPVPRSYEQYF
cdr3_nt: TGCGCCAGCAGCCCGGTGCCCCGCTCCTACGAGCAGTACTTC

v_call: TRBV6-2/TRBV6-3
j_call: TRBJ2-2
d_call: TRBD1
clone_size: many
cdr3_aa: CASSKDRATAGELFF
cdr3_nt: TGTGCCAGCAGCAAGGACAGGGCTACTGCCGGGGAGCTGTTTTTT

v_call: TRBV29-1
j_call: TRBJ1-5
d_call: TRBD1
clone_size: few
cdr3_aa: CSVTGTGVNQPQHF
cdr3_nt: TGCAGCGTGACCGGGACAGGGGTCAATCAGCCCCAGCATTTT

v_call: TRBV5-5
j_call: TRBJ2-1
d_call: .
clone_size: many
cdr3_aa: CASSLPFGGALNEQFF
cdr3_nt: TGTGCCAGCAGCCTCCCCTTCGGAGGGGCGCTAAATGAGCAGTTCTTC

v_call: TRBV2
j_call: TRBJ2-7
d_call: .
clone_size: many
cdr3_aa: CASTAPGKAYEQYF
cdr3_nt: TGTGCCAGCACGGCCCCCGGGAAGGCCTACGAGCAGTACTTC

v_call: TRBV6-4
j_call: TRBJ1-4
d_call: .
clone_size: many
cdr3_aa: CASSDLVGKLFF
cdr3_nt: TGTGCCAGCAGTGACCTGGTCGGAAAACTGTTTTTT

v_call: TRBV20-1
j_call: TRBJ1-2
d_call: .
clone_size: many
cdr3_aa: CSARDPGTHGYTF
cdr3_nt: TGCAGTGCTAGAGACCCAGGGACCCATGGCTACACCTTC

v_call: TRBV5-1
j_call: TRBJ2-5
d_call: .
clone_size: many
cdr3_aa: CASSLKRGHPEETQYF
cdr3_nt: TGCGCCAGCAGCTTGAAGCGAGGACACCCGGAAGAGACCCAGTACTTC

v_call: TRBV6-5
j_call: TRBJ2-7
d_call: TRBD1
clone_size: few
cdr3_aa: CASSYVQGANEQYF
cdr3_nt: TGTGCCAGCAGTTACGTACAGGGGGCTAACGAGCAGTACTTC

v_call: TRBV28
j_call: TRBJ2-5
d_call: TRBD2
clone_size: few
cdr3_aa: CASEGGFGAGVKETQYF
cdr3_nt: TGTGCCAGCGAGGGAGGTTTCGGGGCGGGGGTGAAGGAGACCCAGTACTTC

v_call: TRBV4-2
j_call: TRBJ2-5
d_call: .
clone_size: many
cdr3_aa: CASSQSGKWEETQYF
cdr3_nt: TGTGCCAGCAGCCAATCAGGGAAGTGGGAAGAGACCCAGTACTTC

v_call: TRBV2
j_call: TRBJ2-7
d_call: TRBD1
clone_size: few
cdr3_aa: CASSELGGSQSSYEQYF
cdr3_nt: TGTGCCAGCAGCGAATTAGGGGGCAGTCAGAGCTCCTACGAGCAGTACTTC

v_call: TRBV20-1
j_call: TRBJ2-5
d_call: .
clone_size: many
cdr3_aa: CSAGLGGETQYF
cdr3_nt: TGCAGTGCGGGCCTTGGGGGAGAGACCCAGTACTTC

v_call: TRBV18
j_call: TRBJ2-7
d_call: TRBD1
clone_size: many
cdr3_aa: CASSRDRVDEQYF
cdr3_nt: TGTGCCAGCTCACGGGACAGGGTTGACGAGCAGTACTTC

v_call: TRBV7-2
j_call: TRBJ2-5
d_call: TRBD1
clone_size: .
cdr3_aa: CASSLRQGAEWETQYF
cdr3_nt: TGTGCCAGCAGCCTTAGACAGGGGGCCGAGTGGGAGACCCAGTACTTC

v_call: TRBV20-1
j_call: TRBJ2-7
d_call: .
clone_size: many
cdr3_aa: CSAQGGRTLYEQYF
cdr3_nt: TGCAGTGCCCAAGGAGGGCGGACTCTCTACGAGCAGTACTTC

v_call: TRBV5-4
j_call: TRBJ1-4
d_call: .
clone_size: .
cdr3_aa: CASSLAGGKEKLFF
cdr3_nt: TGTGCCAGCAGCTTGGCCGGGGGCAAGGAAAAACTGTTTTTT

v_call: TRBV14
j_call: TRBJ2-7
d_call: TRBD1
clone_size: many
cdr3_aa: CASSHKGARSSYEQYF
cdr3_nt: TGTGCCAGCAGCCACAAGGGGGCTAGGAGCTCCTACGAGCAGTACTTC

v_call: TRBV20-1
j_call: TRBJ2-2
d_call: TRBD2
clone_size: many
cdr3_aa: CSASGGTGELFF
cdr3_nt: TGCAGTGCTAGCGGGGGGACCGGGGAGCTGTTTTTT

v_call: TRBV7-6
j_call: TRBJ2-2
d_call: TRBD1
clone_size: few
cdr3_aa: CASSYTGGDTGELFF
cdr3_nt: TGTGCCAGCAGCTACACAGGGGGCGACACCGGGGAGCTGTTTTTT

v_call: TRBV12-3/TRBV12-4
j_call: TRBJ1-2
d_call: TRBD1
clone_size: many
cdr3_aa: CASSLGTGIGYTF
cdr3_nt: TGTGCCAGCAGTTTGGGGACAGGGATAGGCTACACCTTC

v_call: TRBV7-2
j_call: TRBJ1-4
d_call: .
clone_size: .
cdr3_aa: CASSYGHSPVEKLFF
cdr3_nt: TGTGCCAGCAGCTACGGACACTCTCCTGTCGAAAAACTGTTTTTT

v_call: TRBV7-9
j_call: TRBJ2-5
d_call: TRBD1
clone_size: few
cdr3_aa: CASSLAQGAKETQYF
cdr3_nt: TGTGCCAGCAGCTTAGCTCAGGGGGCGAAAGAGACCCAGTACTTC

v_call: TRBV4-2
j_call: TRBJ1-1
d_call: TRBD1
clone_size: many
cdr3_aa: CASSQVQGALNTEAFF
cdr3_nt: TGTGCCAGCAGCCAAGTGCAGGGGGCCTTGAACACTGAAGCTTTCTTT

v_call: TRBV7-3
j_call: TRBJ2-3
d_call: .
clone_size: many
cdr3_aa: CASSLTGDGTDTQYF
cdr3_nt: TGTGCCAGCAGCTTAACAGGGGACGGCACAGATACGCAGTATTTT

v_call: TRBV7-9
j_call: TRBJ2-7
d_call: .
clone_size: few
cdr3_aa: CASSLGGLRSYEQYF
cdr3_nt: TGTGCCAGCAGCTTGGGGGGATTAAGGTCCTACGAGCAGTACTTC

v_call: TRBV11-2
j_call: TRBJ2-5
d_call: .
clone_size: few
cdr3_aa: CARKYRASRETQYF
cdr3_nt: TGTGCCAGAAAGTACAGGGCGAGTAGGGAGACCCAGTACTTC

v_call: TRBV20-1
j_call: TRBJ2-4
d_call: TRBD2
clone_size: .
cdr3_aa: CSARVLSGGPAKNIQYF
cdr3_nt: TGCAGTGCTAGAGTTCTTAGCGGGGGCCCAGCCAAAAACATTCAGTACTTC

v_call: TRBV21-1
j_call: TRBJ2-3
d_call: .
clone_size: many
cdr3_aa: CASGSAGARDTQYF
cdr3_nt: TGTGCCAGCGGATCTGCGGGAGCGAGGGATACGCAGTATTTT

v_call: TRBV10-3
j_call: TRBJ2-7
d_call: .
clone_size: many
cdr3_aa: CAISSSYEQYF
cdr3_nt: TGTGCCATCAGTAGCTCCTACGAGCAGTACTTC

v_call: TRBV7-6
j_call: TRBJ2-5
d_call: TRBD1
clone_size: few
cdr3_aa: CASSLGTGAETQYF
cdr3_nt: TGTGCCAGCAGCCTCGGGACAGGCGCGGAGACCCAGTACTTC

v_call: TRBV7-6
j_call: TRBJ1-6
d_call: TRBD1
clone_size: .
cdr3_aa: CASSSTGTGFSPLHF
cdr3_nt: TGTGCCAGCAGCTCAACCGGGACAGGGTTTTCACCCCTCCACTTT

v_call: TRBV25-1
j_call: TRBJ2-1
d_call: TRBD2
clone_size: few
cdr3_aa: CASSEFGTSGVDEQFF
cdr3_nt: TGTGCCAGCAGTGAATTTGGGACTAGCGGGGTCGATGAGCAGTTCTTC

v_call: TRBV7-2
j_call: TRBJ2-1
d_call: TRBD2
clone_size: few
cdr3_aa: CASSSILGGDNEQFF
cdr3_nt: TGTGCCAGCAGCTCTATCCTGGGGGGGGATAATGAGCAGTTCTTC

v_call: TRBV7-9
j_call: TRBJ1-2
d_call: .
clone_size: many
cdr3_aa: CASSLRSENYGYTF
cdr3_nt: TGTGCCAGCAGCTTGAGGTCGGAGAACTATGGCTACACCTTC

v_call: TRBV2
j_call: TRBJ2-3
d_call: .
clone_size: .
cdr3_aa: CASMVPTTDTQYF
cdr3_nt: TGTGCCAGCATGGTCCCTACCACAGATACGCAGTATTTT

v_call: TRBV10-2
j_call: TRBJ2-7
d_call: .
clone_size: many
cdr3_aa: CASSVRDYYEQYF
cdr3_nt: TGCGCCAGCAGTGTGAGGGATTACTACGAGCAGTACTTC

v_call: TRBV7-2
j_call: TRBJ1-3
d_call: .
clone_size: .
cdr3_aa: CASSTPSGSGNTIYF
cdr3_nt: TGTGCCAGCAGCACCCCATCGGGGTCAGGAAACACCATATATTTT